There are a few counts of the clone carrying this T cell receptor (beta chain). Its cognate antigen is unknown. The sample comes from a study of T-cell reconstitution after alpha-beta-depleted transplantation in children. Study-level results: By one year post-transplant, T-cell counts and diversity largely arose from T cells that were newly produced.

Trimming took off 2 bases at V and 8 bases at J, with 8 bases between the two ends. The CDR3 is 12 amino acids. In germline, CDR1 is SGDLS, CDR2 YYNGEE. As it was prepared, the TCRbeta library received unique molecular identifiers. TCRdb reprocessed the PCR reads with MiXCR, giving one entry per CDR3 protein. This table holds 200,000 or so distinct CDR3 sequences, approximately 6% found once. The material sequenced was PBMCs, taken before TCRalphabeta/CD19-depleted stem cell transplant. The V and J genes are TRBV9 and TRBJ2-1; D not resolved. The clonotype originates from a girl less than two years old with combined immunodeficiency, due to receive a stem cell transplant. The CDR3 sequence: CASSVPDDEQFF. Written as DNA, the CDR3 is TGTGCCAGCAGCGTCCCGGATGATGAGCAGTTCTTC.